Given below is one T cell receptor (beta chain) in context. The data were taken from a study of T cell responses to AZD1222 COVID-19 vaccine. Clones were read by immunoSEQ multiplex PCR, and TCRdb kept only the in-frame ones, dropping some. The table lists more than 110,000 clones, around 93% of them singletons. Sequencing was performed on peripheral blood, taken on day 0 of AZD1222 vaccination. This TCR was sampled from an adult in good health.

DNA of the CDR3: TGTGCCAGCAGCGACTCTAAAGGACAGGGCAAGGATGAGCAGTTCTTC. Protein: CASSDSKGQGKDEQFF. The chain recombines TRBV9 with TRBJ2-1, with 8 positions matching TRBD1. Germline V gene data show CDR1 as SGDLS and CDR2 as YYNGEE. Trimming at V came to 3 bases and at J to 8 bases, leaving 13 bases not matched to a gene. The CDR3 consists of 16 residues.